These 7 T cell receptor beta chains came from one sample sequenced in a study of graft-versus-host responses after intestinal transplantation. Profiling relied on immunoSEQ multiplex PCR, and the TCRdb table lists in-frame clones only, not all of them. The sample yields 84,000 or so clones, 92% seen once. No antigen has been identified for these receptors. The material was unstimulated CD4+ T cells sorted from spleen or lymph node cells, obtained before intestinal transplant. The receptor source for this set is a human donor who received an intestinal transplant.

The rearrangement uses TRBV2 and TRBJ2-5; TRBD2 matches 12 bases. V lost 3 bases to trimming and J lost 3 bases; unmatched junction nucleotides: 11. CDR3 length: 18 amino acids. Germline V gene data show CDR1 as SNHLY and CDR2 as FYNNEI. As DNA, the CDR3 is TGTGCCAGCAGTGAGTCCCTAGCGGGAGGGCTAACGAAAGAGACCCAGTACTTC. Translated, it gives CASSESLAGGLTKETQYF.

The chain uses TRBV30 and TRBJ2-1; D might be TRBD2 (6 bases). The V end was cut by 5 bases, the J end by 1 base, with 12 bases between. The germline gives CDR1 GTSNPN, CDR2 SVGIG (reference sequence). CDR3 size: 14 residues. This CDR3 is CAWGRHTSYNEQFF. As DNA, the CDR3 is TGTGCCTGGGGGAGGCATACGTCCTACAATGAGCAGTTCTTC. Variable domain in full (rest from reference TRBV30 and TRBJ2-1): SQTIHQWPATLVQPVGSPLSLECTVEGTSNPNLYWYRQAAGRGLQLLFYSVGIGQISSEVPQNLSASRPQDRQFILSSKKLLLSDSGFYLCAWGRHTSYNEQFFGPGTRLTVL.

The chain uses TRBV19 and TRBJ2-3; D gene unclear. The CDR3 length is 15 residues. Germline V gene lookup returns CDR1 LNHDA and CDR2 SQIVND (reference sequence). V lost 4 bases and J lost 0, with 11 bases in between. CDR3 sequence reads: CASSRWSPSTDTQYF. CDR3 coding DNA: TGTGCCAGTAGTAGATGGTCGCCTAGCACAGATACGCAGTATTTT.

V gene TRBV29-1 combines with J gene TRBJ1-1; the D gene is possibly TRBD1 (5 bases). The V and J ends lost 4 bases and 4 bases respectively, with 10 bases between them. In germline, CDR1 is SQVTM, CDR2 ANQGSEA. CDR3 size: 12 residues. This CDR3 is CSVGAQGTEAFF. As DNA, the CDR3 is TGCAGCGTTGGAGCCCAGGGCACTGAAGCTTTCTTT.

The chain recombines TRBV7-9 with TRBJ2-3; 7 bases are shared with TRBD1. J gave up 0 bases and V 4 bases, and 7 bases lay outside the gene matches. This CDR3 has 16 amino acids. Germline CDR1 SEHNR, CDR2 FQNEAQ (reference sequence). The CDR3 DNA is TGTGCCAGCAGCTCAGGGGGAATCGTTAGCACAGATACGCAGTATTTT. Translating it yields CASSSGGIVSTDTQYF. Based on the CDR3 plus reference TRBV7-9 and TRBJ2-3, the full variable domain is DTGVSQNPRHKITKRGQNVTFRCDPISEHNRLYWYRQTLGQGPEFLTYFQNEAQLEKSRLLSDRFSAERPKGSFSTLEIQRTEQGDSAMYLCASSSGGIVSTDTQYFGPGTRLTVL.

J is TRBJ2-5 and V is TRBV6-5, with TRBD2 matching over 8 bases. With the DNA end fitting TRBJ2-7 better, the J assignment may be wrong. The CDR3 totals 15 residues. The germline CDR1 and CDR2 sequences are MNHEY and SVGAGI. DNA for the CDR3: TGTGCCAGCAGTTACATCGCTAGCGGGCACTACGAGCAGTACTTC. As protein: CASSYIASGHYEQYF.

This chain links TRBV30 with TRBJ2-1, with 9 bases identical to TRBD2. Per germline, CDR1 GTSNPN and CDR2 SVGIG (reference sequence). The CDR3 extends over 16 amino acids. J gave up 7 bases and V 4 bases, and 14 bases lay outside the gene matches. The CDR3 sequence is CAWITLRGGMRNEQFF. The CDR3 bases are TGTGCCTGGATTACATTGCGGGGGGGCATGAGGAATGAGCAGTTCTTC.